This note documents a single T cell receptor (beta chain) sequence. Its antigen is unknown. This sample stems from a study of T-cell reconstitution after alpha-beta-depleted transplantation in children. Study-wide findings and caveats: Expanded graft clones numbering several hundred reportedly gave rise to alpha-beta T cells about two months after transplant. Most T-cell counts and diversity one year after the transplant came from T cells that were newly produced. After transplant, high TCRbeta diversity at day 60 in some patients arose from surviving recipient T cells and thymic progenitors.

Germline values: CDR1 MGHRA, CDR2 YSYEKL. The ends lost 3 bases at V and 2 bases at J; junction bases unmatched: 3. CDR3 size: 15 residues. A library of TCRbeta sequences, prepared with unique molecular identifiers, was generated. MiXCR, run by TCRdb on the PCR reads, gives a single entry per CDR3 protein. The table lists fewer than 1 million distinct CDR3 sequences, around 17% of them singletons. Sequences were derived from PBMCs, mostly from graft donor cells, sampled 360 days after TCRalphabeta/CD19-depleted stem cell transplant. The clonotype was recovered from a male patient between 10 and 17 years old who had a stem cell transplant for acute lymphoblastic leukemia, so the T cells may come from the graft donor. The gene calls are TRBV4-1 and TRBJ2-2; 7 bases agree with TRBD2. Here the CDR3 reads CASSHSGANTGELFF. The DNA of the CDR3 is TGCGCCAGCAGCCACAGCGGGGCTAACACCGGGGAGCTGTTTTTT.